This paragraph reports one TCR beta chain. CDR1 is MNHEY and CDR2 is SVGEGT in the germline V gene. V lost 2 bases and J lost 0, with 12 bases in between. The CDR3 sequence is 16 residues long. The data are from a study of blood T cell repertoires in COVID-19. Study-wide context: There were acute and convalescent COVID-19 samples, and they came from the United States, Italy and Spain. T cells, B-cell-depleted T cells, or PBMCs provided the cDNA or gDNA that served as material.

As processed by the authors: Scientists estimated how many nucleated cells there were by amplifying reference gene primers. Assay: immunoSEQ multiplex PCR; the TCRdb copy retains only in-frame clones and omits some. The V and J calls and clone size were taken over from that table, and D and trimming were inferred from the DNA. The table lists more than 200,000 clones, about 88% of them singletons. J is TRBJ2-3 and V is TRBV6-2 or TRBV6-3; D is perhaps TRBD1 (5 bases). Sequenced input: peripheral blood. The source is a man in his 70s with acute or convalescent COVID-19. CDR3 nucleotide sequence: TGTGCCAGCAGTTACGGGGCTCAAGGGAGCACAGATACGCAGTATTTT. Its protein is CASSYGAQGSTDTQYF.